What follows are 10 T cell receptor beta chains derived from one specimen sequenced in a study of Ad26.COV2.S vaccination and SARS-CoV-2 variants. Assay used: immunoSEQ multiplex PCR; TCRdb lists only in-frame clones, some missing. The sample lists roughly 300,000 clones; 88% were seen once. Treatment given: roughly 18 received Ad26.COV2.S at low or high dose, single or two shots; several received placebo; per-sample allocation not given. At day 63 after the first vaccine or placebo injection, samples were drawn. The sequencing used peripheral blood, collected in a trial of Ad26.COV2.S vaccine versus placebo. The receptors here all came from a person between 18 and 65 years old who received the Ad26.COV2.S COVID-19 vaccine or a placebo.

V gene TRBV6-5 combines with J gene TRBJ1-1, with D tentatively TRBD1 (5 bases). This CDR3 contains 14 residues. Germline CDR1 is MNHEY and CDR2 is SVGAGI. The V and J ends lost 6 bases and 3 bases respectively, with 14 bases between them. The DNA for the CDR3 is TGTGCCAGCAGGAATTGGGGAGGGGACACTGAAGCTTTCTTT. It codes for CASRNWGGDTEAFF.

CDR3 DNA: TGTGCCAGCAGTTCTGTGAGCACCGGGGAGCTGTTTTTT. It encodes CASSSVSTGELFF. J is TRBJ2-2 and V is TRBV27; no reliable D call. CDR1 and CDR2 (germline): MNHEY, SMNVEV (reference sequence). V lost 4 bases and J lost 4, with 7 bases in between. The CDR3 spans 13 residues.

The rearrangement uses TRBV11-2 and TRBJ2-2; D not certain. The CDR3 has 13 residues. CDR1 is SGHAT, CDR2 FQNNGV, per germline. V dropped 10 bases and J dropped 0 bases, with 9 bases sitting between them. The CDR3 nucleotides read TGTGCCACCCATTGGACGAACACCGGGGAGCTGTTTTTT. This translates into CATHWTNTGELFF. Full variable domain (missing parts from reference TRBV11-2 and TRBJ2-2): EAGVAQSPRYKIIEKRQSVAFWCNPISGHATLYWYQQILGQGPKLLIQFQNNGVVDDSQLPKDRFSAERLKGVDSTLKIQPAKLEDSAVYLCATHWTNTGELFFGEGSRLTVL.

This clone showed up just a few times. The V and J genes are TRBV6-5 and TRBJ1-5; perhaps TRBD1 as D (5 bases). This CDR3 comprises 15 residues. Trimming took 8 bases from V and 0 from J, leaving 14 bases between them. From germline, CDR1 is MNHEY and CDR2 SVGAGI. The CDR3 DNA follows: TGTGCCAGCGCAAGGGGTTTCTATAGCAATCAGCCCCAGCATTTT. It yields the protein CASARGFYSNQPQHF.

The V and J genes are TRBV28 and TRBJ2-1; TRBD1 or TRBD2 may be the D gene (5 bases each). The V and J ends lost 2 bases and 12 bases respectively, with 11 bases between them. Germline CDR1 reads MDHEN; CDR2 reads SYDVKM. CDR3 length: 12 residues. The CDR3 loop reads CASSLPRGGQFF. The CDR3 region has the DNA TGTGCCAGCAGTTTACCGCGTGGGGGGCAGTTCTTC.

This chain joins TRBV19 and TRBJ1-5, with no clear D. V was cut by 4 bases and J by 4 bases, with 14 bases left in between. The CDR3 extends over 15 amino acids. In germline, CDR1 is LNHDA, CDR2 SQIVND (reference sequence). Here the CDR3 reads CASSTEYGVNQPQHF. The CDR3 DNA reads TGTGCCAGTAGTACCGAATACGGGGTTAATCAGCCCCAGCATTTT.

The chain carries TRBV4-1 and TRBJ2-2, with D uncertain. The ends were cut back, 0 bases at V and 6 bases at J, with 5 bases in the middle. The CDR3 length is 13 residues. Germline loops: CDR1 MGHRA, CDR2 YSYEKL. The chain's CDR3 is CASSQENSGELFF. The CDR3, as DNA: TGCGCCAGCAGCCAAGAAAATTCCGGGGAGCTGTTTTTT.

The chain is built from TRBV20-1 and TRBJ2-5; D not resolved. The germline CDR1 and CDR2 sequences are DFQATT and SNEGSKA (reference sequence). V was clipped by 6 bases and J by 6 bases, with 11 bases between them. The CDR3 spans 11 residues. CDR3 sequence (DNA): TGCAGTGCCAAGGGTGGGAAGACCCAGTACTTC. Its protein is CSAKGGKTQYF.

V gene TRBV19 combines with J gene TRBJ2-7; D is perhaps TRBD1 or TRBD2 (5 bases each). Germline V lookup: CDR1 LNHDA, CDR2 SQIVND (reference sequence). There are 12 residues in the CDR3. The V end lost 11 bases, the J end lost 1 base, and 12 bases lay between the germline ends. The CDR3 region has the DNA TGTGCCTCGAGGGACCCGTCCTACGAGCAGTACTTC. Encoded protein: CASRDPSYEQYF.

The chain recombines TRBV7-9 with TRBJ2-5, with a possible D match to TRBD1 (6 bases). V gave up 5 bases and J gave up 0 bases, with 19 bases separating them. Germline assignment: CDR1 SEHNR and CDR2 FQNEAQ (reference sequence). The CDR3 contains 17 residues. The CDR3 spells CASSPPGPRGNQETQYF. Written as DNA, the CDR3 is TGTGCCAGCAGCCCACCGGGACCGAGGGGGAACCAAGAGACCCAGTACTTC.